Following are 22 T cell receptor beta chains from one sample sequenced in a study of T cell responses to AZD1222 COVID-19 vaccine. Data came from immunoSEQ multiplex PCR; TCRdb stores just in-frame clones and leaves some out. The profile covers tens of thousands of clones, with 80% to 90% appearing a single time and 6.3% taken by the ten largest. Sample: peripheral blood, taken on day 0 of AZD1222 vaccination. Receptors were obtained from an adult in good health.

The V gene is TRBV5-8, the J gene TRBJ1-5, with a weak D call TRBD1 (5 bases). V was cut by 7 bases and J by 5 bases, with 22 bases left in between. The CDR3 runs to 16 residues. From germline, CDR1 is SGHTS and CDR2 YDEGEE. The CDR3 sequence is CASPPLGQDGDQPQHF. The CDR3 DNA sequence: TGTGCCAGCCCCCCCCTGGGGCAGGACGGCGATCAGCCCCAGCATTTT.

The gene calls are TRBV10-3 and TRBJ1-2, with 8 bases aligning to TRBD1. Trimming removed 6 bases from V and 4 bases from J; junction bases left unmatched: 13. The length of the CDR3 is 16 residues. In germline, CDR1 is ENHRY, CDR2 SYGVKD. This chain's CDR3 is CAISSGTGGGSYGYTF. The CDR3 bases are TGTGCCATCAGCTCTGGGACAGGCGGAGGGAGCTATGGCTACACCTTC.

This sequence joins TRBV5-1 and TRBJ2-1; D gene uncertain. The germline V and J ends were trimmed by 0 bases and 7 bases, with 11 bases remaining between them. Germline V gene data show CDR1 as SGHRS and CDR2 as YFSETQ. The CDR3 consists of 14 residues. CDR3 sequence: CASSLGYGLNEQFF. CDR3 DNA: TGCGCCAGCAGCTTGGGTTACGGTCTAAATGAGCAGTTCTTC.

This sequence joins TRBV29-1 and TRBJ1-1; D unclear. CDR1 and CDR2 (germline): SQVTM, ANQGSEA. V shed 5 bases and J shed 1 base, with 8 bases lying between them. The CDR3 has 12 amino acids. DNA for the CDR3: TGCAGCGTTCGTCCCGGGAACACTGAAGCTTTCTTT. Its protein is CSVRPGNTEAFF.

The rearrangement links TRBV9 to TRBJ2-2, with D unresolved. The CDR3 loop spans 13 amino acids. The germline gives CDR1 SGDLS, CDR2 YYNGEE. The V end lost 10 bases, the J end lost 5 bases, and 15 bases lay between the germline ends. The CDR3 is CAGSETTTGELFF. DNA for the CDR3: TGTGCCGGTTCCGAGACAACGACCGGGGAGCTGTTTTTT. Full variable domain (rest looked up from reference TRBV9 and TRBJ2-2): DSGVTQTPKHLITATGQRVTLRCSPRSGDLSVYWYQQSLDQGLQFLIQYYNGEERAKGNILERFSAQQFPDLHSELNLSSLELGDSALYFCAGSETTTGELFFGEGSRLTVL.

V is TRBV19 and J is TRBJ2-3; D is unresolved. V lost 10 bases and J lost 0, with 11 bases in between. The CDR3 extends over 13 amino acids. CDR1 and CDR2 from the germline V gene are LNHDA and SQIVND (reference sequence). CDR3 amino acids: CATRKGSTDTQYF. As DNA, the CDR3 is TGTGCCACCAGAAAGGGTAGCACAGATACGCAGTATTTT. The full variable domain, completed using reference TRBV19 and TRBJ2-3, is DGGITQSPKYLFRKEGQNVTLSCEQNLNHDAMYWYRQDPGQGLRLIYYSQIVNDFQKGDIAEGYSVSREKKESFPLTVTSAQKNPTAFYLCATRKGSTDTQYFGPGTRLTVL.

This chain joins TRBV2 and TRBJ1-1; 9 bases are a match to TRBD1. Germline CDR1 reads SNHLY; CDR2 reads FYNNEI. V gave up 6 bases and J gave up 1 base; unmatched junction bases: 6. This CDR3 has 15 amino acids. CDR3 bases: TGTGCCAGCAGGAACCGGGACAGGGCGAACACTGAAGCTTTCTTT. Amino acid sequence: CASRNRDRANTEAFF.

This chain joins TRBV2 and TRBJ1-3; D perhaps matches TRBD1 (5 bases). The length of the CDR3 is 15 residues. Trimming left V 6 bases short and J 4 bases short, with 16 bases between. The germline V gene has CDR1 SNHLY and CDR2 FYNNEI. CDR3 sequence reads: CASSPSRQGGNTIYF. In nucleotides, the CDR3 is TGTGCCAGCAGCCCGAGTCGGCAGGGAGGAAACACCATATATTTT.

This chain uses TRBV7-8 with TRBJ2-7; TRBD2 aligns across 9 bases. CDR1 SGHVS and CDR2 FQNEAQ come from the germline V gene. J lost 2 bases, V lost 4 bases, and 18 bases had no gene match. CDR3 length: 19 amino acids. CDR3 coding DNA: TGTGCCAGCAGCTGGGACGGGAGATTAGCGGGGGAGATTACCTACGAGCAGTACTTC. Translation: CASSWDGRLAGEITYEQYF.

The chain carries TRBV5-4 and TRBJ2-5; D might be TRBD1 or TRBD2, each matching 5 bases. The V end lost 4 bases, the J end lost 7 bases, and 17 bases lay between the germline ends. CDR1 is SGHNT and CDR2 is YYREEE in the germline V gene (reference sequence). CDR3 length equals 14 residues. CDR3 sequence reads: CASSAGTLSGTQYF. The DNA of the CDR3 is TGTGCCAGCAGCGCTGGGACCCTATCCGGGACCCAGTACTTC. Combining the CDR3 with reference TRBV5-4 and TRBJ2-5 gives the whole variable domain ETGVTQSPTHLIKTRGQQVTLRCSSQSGHNTVSWYQQALGQGPQFIFQYYREEENGRGNFPPRFSGLQFPNYSSELNVNALELDDSALYLCASSAGTLSGTQYFGPGTRLLVL.

V usage is TRBV13 and J usage is TRBJ2-2; TRBD2 matches 11 bases. With V trimmed by 4 bases and J by 0 bases, 4 bases remained unmatched. The germline CDR1 and CDR2 sequences are PRHDT and FYEKMQ (reference sequence). This CDR3 has 17 residues. The CDR3 DNA sequence: TGTGCCAGCAGCTCCCGGACTAGCGGGCCGAACACCGGGGAGCTGTTTTTT. Amino acid sequence: CASSSRTSGPNTGELFF.

The genes are TRBV9 and TRBJ1-1; D might be TRBD1 (5 bases). This CDR3 spans 15 amino acids. V lost 0 bases to trimming and J lost 4 bases, with 13 bases between them. Germline lookup yields CDR1 SGDLS and CDR2 YYNGEE. The CDR3 nucleotides read TGTGCCAGCAGCGTAGGGGACGGTGGACTCACTGAAGCTTTCTTT. This gives the protein CASSVGDGGLTEAFF.

This clone was picked up a small number of times. The rearrangement joins TRBV5-4 to TRBJ2-1; possibly TRBD1 or TRBD2 for D (5 bases each). The germline CDR1 and CDR2 sequences are SGHNT and YYREEE (reference sequence). This CDR3 comprises 15 residues. V was cut by 2 bases and J by 4 bases, with 13 bases left in between. This CDR3 reads CASSFEGTLYNEQFF. The CDR3 DNA reads TGTGCCAGCAGCTTCGAGGGGACCCTATACAATGAGCAGTTCTTC.

The chain has TRBV11-3 and TRBJ2-1, with no clear D. Germline V gives CDR1 SGHNT, CDR2 YENEEA. Trimming cost V 3 bases and J 7 bases, with 7 bases left between them. The CDR3 spans 12 residues. CDR3 in amino acids: CASSFEGNEQFF. DNA for the CDR3: TGTGCCAGCAGCTTTGAAGGGAATGAGCAGTTCTTC. The full variable domain, with the rest looked up from reference TRBV11-3 and TRBJ2-1, is EAGVVQSPRYKIIEKKQPVAFWCNPISGHNTLYWYLQNLGQGPELLIRYENEEAVDDSQLPKDRFSAERLKGVDSTLKIQPAELGDSAVYLCASSFEGNEQFFGPGTRLTVL.

V is TRBV6-5 and J is TRBJ1-1; D ambiguous. The CDR3 totals 15 residues. Trimming took 0 bases from V and 1 from J, leaving 9 bases between them. The germline V gene has CDR1 MNHEY and CDR2 SVGAGI. CDR3 residues: CASSYSRAGNTEAFF. DNA for the CDR3: TGTGCCAGCAGTTACTCCCGGGCCGGGAACACTGAAGCTTTCTTT.

The chain uses TRBV7-8 and TRBJ2-7; perhaps TRBD2 as D (5 bases). The CDR3 spans 12 residues. Germline V gene data show CDR1 as SGHVS and CDR2 as FQNEAQ. With 5 bases removed from V and 5 bases from J, the gap between germline ends came to 10 bases. CDR3 protein: CASSLLVNEQYF. The CDR3 DNA is TGTGCCAGCAGCCTACTAGTCAACGAGCAGTACTTC.

J is TRBJ1-3 and V is TRBV5-1, with D perhaps TRBD1 (5 bases). Between the trimmed V and J ends, which lost 0 bases and 4 bases, there was a span of 8 bases. CDR1 and CDR2 (germline): SGHRS, YFSETQ. The CDR3 has 14 residues. CDR3 coding DNA: TGCGCCAGCAGCTTGGCGGGGGTAGGAAACACCATATATTTT. Translating it yields CASSLAGVGNTIYF. The full variable domain, rest sourced from reference TRBV5-1 and TRBJ1-3, is KAGVTQTPRYLIKTRGQQVTLSCSPISGHRSVSWYQQTPGQGLQFLFEYFSETQRNKGNFPGRFSGRQFSNSRSEMNVSTLELGDSALYLCASSLAGVGNTIYFGEGSWLTVV.

This rearrangement joins TRBV7-3 to TRBJ2-2, with D uncertain. Trimming took 3 bases from V and 0 from J, leaving 8 bases between them. The CDR3 extends over 15 amino acids. In germline, CDR1 is SGHTA, CDR2 FQGTGA. The CDR3 DNA reads as TGTGCCAGCAGCTTCGCTCTCGCGAACACCGGGGAGCTGTTTTTT. This codes for CASSFALANTGELFF.

This clone was picked up one time. This rearrangement joins TRBV19 to TRBJ2-6, with D unclear. The V gene lost 5 bases and the J gene lost 0 bases, with 8 bases spanning the gap. The CDR3 totals 15 residues. CDR1 and CDR2 from the germline V gene are LNHDA and SQIVND (reference sequence). CDR3 sequence (DNA): TGTGCCAGTAGTGCTGTGGGCTCTGGGGCCAACGTCCTGACTTTC. It specifies CASSAVGSGANVLTF.

This clone appeared a few times. This sequence joins TRBV9 and TRBJ2-7, with D possibly matching TRBD1 (6 bases). V lost 0 bases and J 3 bases, leaving 13 bases between the germline ends. The CDR3 runs to 15 residues. CDR1 is SGDLS and CDR2 is YYNGEE in the germline V gene. CDR3 protein: CASSVDHRANYEQYF. In DNA form, the CDR3 reads TGTGCCAGCAGCGTAGACCACAGGGCGAACTACGAGCAGTACTTC.

The chain joins TRBV4-2 to TRBJ2-1; 7 positions match TRBD2. CDR1 is LGHNA, CDR2 YNFKEQ, per germline. V shed 1 base, J shed 3 bases, and the junction held 0 bases outside the gene matches. The CDR3 runs to 14 residues. The CDR3 sequence: CASSQGDYYNEQFF. The CDR3 DNA reads TGTGCCAGCAGCCAAGGGGACTACTACAATGAGCAGTTCTTC.

The rearrangement joins TRBV28 to TRBJ1-4, with a possible D match to TRBD1 (6 bases). The length of the CDR3 is 14 residues. CDR1 is MDHEN, CDR2 SYDVKM, per germline. With 3 bases removed from V and 7 bases from J, the gap between germline ends came to 12 bases. The CDR3 DNA sequence: TGTGCCAGCAGTTTCGGGGGGGCAGTTGAAAAACTGTTTTTT. Amino acids: CASSFGGAVEKLFF.